The clone carrying this T cell receptor beta chain is a singleton in its sample. Its target is not known. Every immunoSEQ plate was one replicate of a subset's evenly spread DNA. Method: immunoSEQ multiplex PCR; TCRdb's copy keeps in-frame clones and lacks some. The sample includes around 2.1 million clones, 90% to 96% seen only once; the top ten take 0.1% to 0.15%. The source of the sample is a study of shared clonotypes between healthy human individuals. In the study overall: Each donor contributed plates that comprised three CD4 naive, three CD4 memory, two CD8 naive and one CD8 memory. Findings and caveats of the study: The authors expected sequencing depth to affect clonotype sharing among donors.

The germline V gene encodes CDR1 MDHEN and CDR2 SYDVKM. The length of the CDR3 is 14 residues. Trimming shortened V by 5 bases and J by 6 bases, and 17 bases separated the two germline ends. The sequencing input was naive CD4+ T cells sorted from blood. Subset denoted: CD45RA+ positively selected. The receptor's source is a man between 18 and 35 years old in good health. The chain is built from TRBV28 and TRBJ2-7; D is perhaps TRBD1 (5 bases). CDR3: CASSPSGIRGEQYF. The CDR3 region has the DNA TGTGCCAGCAGTCCGTCAGGGATTAGAGGCGAGCAGTACTTC.